This T cell receptor beta chain is drawn from a study of naive and memory T cell subsets. Cells stained for CD3, CD4, CD8, CD45RA and CD27 were sorted into four subsets. Both TRBC1 and TRBC2 were covered by a beta constant-region primer of two equimolar oligonucleotides. The ligated cDNA underwent four PCR rounds using SP2 and nested alpha and beta constant-region primers. TCRdb passed the UMI-ligation and nested PCR reads through MiXCR, listing each CDR3 protein once. The table lists around 130,000 distinct CDR3 sequences, roughly 36% of them singletons. Trimming stripped 0 bases from V and 6 bases from J, with 19 bases between. The CDR3 runs to 17 residues. Germline loops: CDR1 MNHEY, CDR2 SVGEGT.

The sample taken for sequencing was central memory CD4+ T cells from blood. The TCR originated in a human donor in good health. The chain couples TRBV6-2 or TRBV6-3 to TRBJ2-3, with no clear D. CDR3: CASSYSRSGTSGDTQYF. The CDR3 nucleotides are TGTGCCAGCAGTTACTCTCGGAGTGGAACCTCTGGGGATACGCAGTATTTT.